Below, 22 T cell receptor beta chains from the same sample are listed, as sequenced in a study of lymphopenia after photon versus proton radiotherapy. Some clones are missing from TCRdb's copy, which holds only in-frame ones; the method was immunoSEQ multiplex PCR. The sample yields approximately 20,000 clones, approximately 90% seen once. The sample in question was peripheral blood, obtained from a patient treated with photon-based radiotherapy. The receptors originated from a man aged 55-75 years with pancreatic cancer.

This clone has a single count. The gene calls are TRBV6-5 and TRBJ2-3; perhaps TRBD2 as D (5 bases). V was pared by 1 base and J by 4 bases, with 9 bases between. Germline assignment: CDR1 MNHEY and CDR2 SVGAGI. CDR3 size: 14 residues. DNA for the CDR3: TGTGCCAGCAGTTACTTTAAACTAGCAGATACGCAGTATTTT. Its protein is CASSYFKLADTQYF.

This sequence joins TRBV5-8 and TRBJ1-6; TRBD1 might be the D (5 bases). Germline V gene data show CDR1 as SGHTS and CDR2 as YDEGEE. The CDR3 is made up of 15 amino acids. Deletions cut 4 bases from V and 4 bases from J, with 12 bases between. The CDR3 DNA sequence: TGTGCCAGCAGCCGAACGGGACGGTATAATTCACCCCTCCACTTT. Protein: CASSRTGRYNSPLHF.

The V and J genes are TRBV4-2 and TRBJ2-2; 15 bases align to TRBD2. CDR1 and CDR2 from the germline V gene are LGHNA and YNFKEQ. The CDR3 runs to 16 residues. Unmatched junction bases numbered 6, after V lost 7 bases and J lost 6 bases. The CDR3 loop reads CASNGLAGGQAGELFF. The CDR3 DNA reads TGTGCCAGCAATGGACTAGCGGGGGGGCAGGCCGGGGAGCTGTTTTTT.

V usage is TRBV15 and J usage is TRBJ2-3, with D possibly matching TRBD2 (6 bases). Trimming took off 0 bases at V and 6 bases at J, with 10 bases between the two ends. Germline V gene lookup returns CDR1 LNHNV and CDR2 YYDKDF (reference sequence). This CDR3 contains 14 residues. The CDR3 protein is CATSRDTGLDTQYF. CDR3 bases: TGTGCCACCAGCAGAGATACGGGACTCGATACGCAGTATTTT.

The chain couples TRBV28 to TRBJ2-7; perhaps TRBD2 as D (5 bases). This CDR3 has 16 amino acids. V was shortened by 6 bases and J by 4 bases, with 22 bases between the two germline ends. Germline V gives CDR1 MDHEN, CDR2 SYDVKM. Here the CDR3 reads CASRGSIGRGSYEQYF. For the CDR3, the DNA is TGTGCCAGCAGGGGAAGCATCGGAAGAGGGTCTTACGAGCAGTACTTC.

The chain links TRBV7-2 to TRBJ2-3; D remains unclear. Per germline, CDR1 SGHTA and CDR2 FQGNSA. This CDR3 region has 13 residues. V lost 5 bases, J lost 1 base, and 7 bases lay in between. This CDR3 is CASSPSGTDTQYF. CDR3 sequence (DNA): TGTGCCAGCAGCCCTTCTGGCACAGATACGCAGTATTTT.

This clone was observed a single time. The V gene is TRBV7-2, the J gene TRBJ1-1; D remains ambiguous. The CDR3 is 16 residues long. The V end lost 4 bases, the J end lost 4 bases, and 19 bases lay between the germline ends. The V gene's germline CDR1 is SGHTA and CDR2 FQGNSA. This chain's CDR3 is CASSSHIRFEGTEAFF. Written as DNA, the CDR3 is TGTGCCAGCAGCTCACATATCCGGTTTGAGGGCACTGAAGCTTTCTTT.

The V and J genes are TRBV5-5 and TRBJ2-3; D remains unclear. The CDR3 covers 14 residues. The V end lost 2 bases, the J end lost 0 bases, and 7 bases lay between the germline ends. Looked up from germline, CDR1 is SGHKS and CDR2 is YYEKEE (reference sequence). This CDR3 is CASSLYGSTDTQYF. DNA for the CDR3: TGTGCCAGCAGCTTATACGGAAGCACAGATACGCAGTATTTT.

The chain has TRBV28 and TRBJ1-4; D not certain. Per germline, CDR1 MDHEN and CDR2 SYDVKM. Trimming took off 8 bases at V and 3 bases at J, with 13 bases between the two ends. The CDR3 covers 14 residues. The CDR3 is CASGLQRPNEKLFF. CDR3 nucleotide sequence: TGTGCCAGCGGCCTACAGCGCCCTAATGAAAAACTGTTTTTT.

The table lists this clone with a few counts. The rearrangement joins TRBV18 to TRBJ1-1; D is uncertain. This CDR3 spans 13 amino acids. V lost 3 bases and J lost 3, with 8 bases in between. CDR1 and CDR2 (germline): KGHSH, LQKENI. The CDR3 loop reads CASSPEEYTEAFF. CDR3 nucleotides: TGTGCCAGCTCACCTGAGGAGTACACTGAAGCTTTCTTT. The whole variable domain, remainder taken from reference TRBV18 and TRBJ1-1, is NAGVMQNPRHLVRRRGQEARLRCSPMKGHSHVYWYRQLPEEGLKFMVYLQKENIIDESGMPKERFSAEFPKEGPSILRIQQVVRGDSAAYFCASSPEEYTEAFFGQGTRLTVV.

This chain uses TRBV5-1 with TRBJ2-5, with 9 bases aligning to TRBD2. CDR1 and CDR2 (germline): SGHRS, YFSETQ. V trimming: 0 bases; J trimming: 1 base; junction bases outside the gene matches: 7. The CDR3 is 17 residues long. Written as DNA, the CDR3 is TGCGCCAGCAGCTTGGTCGGGCTAGCGGGGAGCCAAGAGACCCAGTACTTC. It translates to CASSLVGLAGSQETQYF.

The chain uses TRBV6-1 and TRBJ1-4; TRBD1 matches 8 bases. Trimming at V came to 6 bases and at J to 8 bases, leaving 8 bases not matched to a gene. There are 14 residues in the CDR3. Germline V gene data show CDR1 as MNHNS and CDR2 as SASEGT. In nucleotides, the CDR3 is TGTGCCAGCAGAGACAGGGGCGCAGGAGAAAAACTGTTTTTT. Encoded protein: CASRDRGAGEKLFF.

This chain connects TRBV18 to TRBJ1-3; tentatively, D is TRBD1 (5 bases). This CDR3 has 16 residues. The germline V and J ends were trimmed by 6 bases and 1 base, with 16 bases remaining between them. Germline V gene sequence: CDR1 KGHSH, CDR2 LQKENI. Here the CDR3 DNA reads TGTGCCAGCTCCTTCCCGGCGGGGGTTTCTGGAAACACCATATATTTT. Amino acids: CASSFPAGVSGNTIYF.

The chain joins TRBV30 to TRBJ1-2, with 10 bases identical to TRBD1. Germline V gene sequence: CDR1 GTSNPN, CDR2 SVGIG (reference sequence). With V trimmed by 4 bases and J by 4 bases, 3 bases remained unmatched. The CDR3 is 13 residues long. The CDR3 sequence: CAWTRTGGYGYTF. The CDR3 region has the DNA TGTGCCTGGACCCGGACAGGGGGCTATGGCTACACCTTC.

This chain connects TRBV16 to TRBJ1-1; TRBD1 is a possible D gene (5 bases). Trimming pared 4 bases from V and 1 base from J, leaving 10 bases between. This CDR3 region has 14 residues. The germline CDR1 and CDR2 sequences are KGHSY and FQNENV. The CDR3 coding sequence is TGTGCCAGCAGCCGACAGACATCGAACACTGAAGCTTTCTTT. The encoded protein is CASSRQTSNTEAFF.

The chain has TRBV30 and TRBJ1-4, with TRBD1 matching 7 bases. The CDR3 has 13 residues. CDR1 and CDR2 (germline): GTSNPN, SVGIG (reference sequence). V lost 4 bases, J lost 1 base, and 0 bases stayed unmatched. The CDR3: CAWNRGTNEKLFF. Here the CDR3 DNA reads TGTGCCTGGAACAGGGGAACTAATGAAAAACTGTTTTTT.

The CDR3 here is CASKEEAASDTEAFF. The CDR3 DNA reads as TGTGCCAGCAAAGAAGAGGCGGCATCGGACACTGAAGCTTTCTTT. The genes are TRBV7-3 and TRBJ1-1; D uncertain. The CDR3 is made up of 15 amino acids. The germline V gene encodes CDR1 SGHTA and CDR2 FQGTGA. V lost 7 bases to trimming and J lost 3 bases, with 18 bases between them.

This chain links TRBV25-1 with TRBJ2-1, with 10 bases fitting TRBD1. The CDR3 is 15 residues long. Unmatched junction bases numbered 4, after V lost 5 bases and J lost 3 bases. In germline, CDR1 is MGHDK, CDR2 SYGVNS. The CDR3: CASSSRTGGYNEQFF. The CDR3 nucleotides read TGTGCCAGCAGTTCAAGGACAGGGGGCTACAATGAGCAGTTCTTC.

The rearrangement joins TRBV27 to TRBJ2-1; no firm D call. The V end lost 0 bases, the J end lost 4 bases, and 7 bases lay between the germline ends. The CDR3 has 14 amino acids. The germline V gene encodes CDR1 MNHEY and CDR2 SMNVEV (reference sequence). Here the CDR3 reads CASSLSGVYNEQFF. As DNA, the CDR3 is TGTGCCAGCAGTTTATCGGGTGTGTACAATGAGCAGTTCTTC.

The table lists this clone with a count of one. The chain carries TRBV5-1 and TRBJ1-2; tentative D call: TRBD1 (5 bases). The germline V and J ends were trimmed by 3 bases and 6 bases, with 12 bases remaining between them. The germline CDR1 and CDR2 sequences are SGHRS and YFSETQ. This CDR3 comprises 13 residues. Here the CDR3 DNA reads TGCGCCAGCAGCTCGGAGGGGCAGGATGGCTACACCTTC. It specifies CASSSEGQDGYTF.

The chain combines TRBV25-1 with TRBJ2-5; D perhaps matches TRBD2 (5 bases). CDR1 is MGHDK, CDR2 SYGVNS, per germline. The V gene lost 6 bases and the J gene lost 5 bases, with 28 bases spanning the gap. This CDR3 spans 18 amino acids. In DNA form, the CDR3 reads TGTGCCAGCAGCCTTCCATTATACGATACTAGTTCGACGGAGACCCAGTACTTC. This translates into CASSLPLYDTSSTETQYF. The full variable domain, rest sourced from reference TRBV25-1 and TRBJ2-5, is EADIYQTPRYLVIGTGKKITLECSQTMGHDKMYWYQQDPGMELHLIHYSYGVNSTEKGDLSSESTVSRIRTEHFPLTLESARPSHTSQYLCASSLPLYDTSSTETQYFGPGTRLLVL.

The chain uses TRBV9 and TRBJ1-1; D is uncertain. Trimming cost V 6 bases and J 1 base, with 16 bases left between them. CDR3 length: 15 residues. CDR1 is SGDLS and CDR2 is YYNGEE in the germline V gene. The CDR3 spells CASTPENIPNTEAFF. Here the CDR3 DNA reads TGTGCCAGCACGCCAGAGAATATTCCGAACACTGAAGCTTTCTTT.